This TCR beta chain was found in a study of T cell repertoires in ileal Crohn's disease. Study-level background: Biopsies of the neoterminal ileum at postoperative colonoscopy form M6 samples.

The sample's time point: neoterminal ileum biopsy at postoperative endoscopy, about 6 months after surgery. Germline V gene data show CDR1 as SGHRS and CDR2 as YFSETQ. The V end lost 2 bases, the J end lost 3 bases, and 7 bases lay between the germline ends. This CDR3 contains 13 residues. Concerning this clone itself: Its specificity is unknown.

Libraries were prepared by immunoSEQ multiplex PCR; TCRdb keeps only in-frame clonotypes and omits some of them. The sample has about 62,000 clones; 85% to 90% are singletons. Whole-study results and caveats: Compared with non-smokers, active smokers at surgery showed more clonal expansions.

Sequences were obtained from ileal tissue. The source of this sequence is an adult with Crohn's disease. The genes are TRBV5-1 and TRBJ2-3; TRBD1 might be the D (5 bases). The CDR3 protein is CASSFPGTDTQYF. CDR3 coding DNA: TGCGCCAGCAGCTTCCCAGGGACAGATACGCAGTATTTT. Full variable domain (rest looked up from reference TRBV5-1 and TRBJ2-3): KAGVTQTPRYLIKTRGQQVTLSCSPISGHRSVSWYQQTPGQGLQFLFEYFSETQRNKGNFPGRFSGRQFSNSRSEMNVSTLELGDSALYLCASSFPGTDTQYFGPGTRLTVL.